The T cell receptor beta chain described here comes from a study of blood T cell repertoires in COVID-19. Data came from immunoSEQ multiplex PCR; TCRdb stores just in-frame clones and leaves some out. The sample carries 250,000 or so clones, 70% to 80% recorded once. Germline V lookup: CDR1 SGDLS, CDR2 YYNGEE. This CDR3 has 14 residues. Trimming removed 0 bases at V and 8 bases at J, with 12 bases between. Sequencing used peripheral blood. The chain uses TRBV9 and TRBJ2-1; maybe TRBD1 (5 bases). This sequence originates from a woman aged 80 or over with acute or convalescent COVID-19. CDR3 bases: TGTGCCAGCAGCGTAGACCTGGGGCGCGATGAGCAGTTCTTC. Protein: CASSVDLGRDEQFF.